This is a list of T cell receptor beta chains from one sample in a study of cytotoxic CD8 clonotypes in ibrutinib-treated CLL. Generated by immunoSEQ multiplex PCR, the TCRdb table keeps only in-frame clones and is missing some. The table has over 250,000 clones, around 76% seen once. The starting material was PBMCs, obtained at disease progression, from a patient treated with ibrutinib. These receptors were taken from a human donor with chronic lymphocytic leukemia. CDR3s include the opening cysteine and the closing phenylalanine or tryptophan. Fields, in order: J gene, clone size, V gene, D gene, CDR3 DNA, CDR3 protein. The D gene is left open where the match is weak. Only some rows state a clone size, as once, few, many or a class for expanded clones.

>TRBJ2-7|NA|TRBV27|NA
TGTGCCAGCAGTTTCGGGCGGTCGGCGAACGAGCAGTACTTC
CASSFGRSANEQYF
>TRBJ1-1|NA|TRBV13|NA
TGTGCCAGCAGGCCAGGGGCGTGGAACACTGAAGCTTTCTTT
CASRPGAWNTEAFF
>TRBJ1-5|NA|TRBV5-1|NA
TGCGCCAGCAGCGGGTGGCAGGGTCGATCGCAGCCCCAGCATTTT
CASSGWQGRSQPQHF
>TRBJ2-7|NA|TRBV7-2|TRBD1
TGTGCCAGCAGCTTCGACAGGGGGTATACCTACGAGCAGTACTTC
CASSFDRGYTYEQYF
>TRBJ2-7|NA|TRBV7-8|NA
TGTGCCAGCAGCCTTAGCGACCTCTCCTACGAGCAGTACTTC
CASSLSDLSYEQYF
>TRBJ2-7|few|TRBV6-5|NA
TGTGCCAGCAGTTACCTCTACGAGCAGTACTTC
CASSYLYEQYF
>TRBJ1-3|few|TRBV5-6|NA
TGTGCCAGCAGCTTGAGAGGGTTAAACACCATATATTTT
CASSLRGLNTIYF
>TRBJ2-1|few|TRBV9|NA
TGTGCCAGCAGTGATAGGTATGAGCAGTTCTTC
CASSDRYEQFF
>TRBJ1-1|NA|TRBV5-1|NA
TGCGCCAGCAGCTTCATTCCCCCGGGGGTTGACACTGAAGCTTTCTTT
CASSFIPPGVDTEAFF
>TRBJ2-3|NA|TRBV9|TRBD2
TGTGCCAGCAGCGGACCCCATTTCAGAGGCGGATCTAGCGGGAGGGCCCGGGATACGCAGTATTTT
CASSGPHFRGGSSGRARDTQYF
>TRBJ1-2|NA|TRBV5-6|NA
TGTGCCAGCAGCCGGGCAGGGGACTATGGCTACACCTTC
CASSRAGDYGYTF
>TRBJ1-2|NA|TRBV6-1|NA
TGTGCCAGCAGTTCCACCCCGAGTCCCTATGGCTACACCTTC
CASSSTPSPYGYTF
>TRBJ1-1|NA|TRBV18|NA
TGTGCCAGCTCACCACGCCCGGGATTGAACACTGAAGCTTTCTTT
CASSPRPGLNTEAFF
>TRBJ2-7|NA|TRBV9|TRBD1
TGTGCCAGCAGCGCAGGGACAGGGGGTCGGGACGAGCAGTACTTC
CASSAGTGGRDEQYF
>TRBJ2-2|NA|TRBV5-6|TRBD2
TGTGCCAGCAGCTTCAGGAGCGGGAGTTACACCGGGGAGCTGTTTTTT
CASSFRSGSYTGELFF
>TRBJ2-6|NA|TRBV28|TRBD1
TGTGCCAGCAGTTTTTGGTTGGCAGGGGGCCCTGGGGCCAACGTCCTGACTTTC
CASSFWLAGGPGANVLTF
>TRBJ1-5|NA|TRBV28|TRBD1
TGTGCCAGCAGTTACGACAGGGGGCTCTATCAGCCCCAGCATTTT
CASSYDRGLYQPQHF
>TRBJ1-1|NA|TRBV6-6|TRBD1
TGTGCCAGCAGCCCTCCGGGACAGGGGAACACTGAAGCTTTCTTT
CASSPPGQGNTEAFF
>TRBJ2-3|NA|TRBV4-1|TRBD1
TGCGCCAGCAGCCAAGTAGACAGGGGGCTGCCAGATACGCAGTATTTT
CASSQVDRGLPDTQYF
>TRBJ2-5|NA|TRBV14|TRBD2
TGTGCCAGCAGCCGGGGACTAGCGGGAGCCCAAGAGACCCAGTACTTC
CASSRGLAGAQETQYF
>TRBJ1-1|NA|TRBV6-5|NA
TGTGCCAGCAGTCCGGGACGGTGGAGCACTGAAGCTTTCTTT
CASSPGRWSTEAFF
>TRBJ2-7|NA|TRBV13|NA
TGTGCCAGCAGCTTGGGGGTGTGGGGGAGGCCTTCCCCCTACGAGCAGTACTTC
CASSLGVWGRPSPYEQYF